The T cell receptor (beta chain) described here comes from a study of PD-L1 blockade in urothelial cancer. Study-level background: In terms of prior chemotherapy, patients had received 0 to 3 regimens. The authors examined blood 3 weeks (second dose) and 6 weeks after treatment start. Typically, measured as a median, blood samples had over 120,000 T cells.

Assay: immunoSEQ multiplex PCR; the TCRdb copy retains only in-frame clones and omits some. The table lists under 55,000 clones, around 84% of them singletons. The time point denotes: pretreatment peripheral blood. Locally advanced or metastatic urothelial carcinoma affected all patients. V shed 4 bases, J shed 2 bases, and the junction held 11 bases outside the gene matches. The germline V gene encodes CDR1 SGDLS and CDR2 YYNGEE. CDR3 size: 16 residues. The starting material was PBMCs, obtained around atezolizumab (anti-PD-L1) treatment. The clonotype was recovered from a man between 65 and 79 years old with urothelial cancer. The V gene is TRBV9, the J gene TRBJ2-5; 7 positions match TRBD2. The CDR3 region is CASSPPKSGNQETQYF. CDR3 in DNA: TGTGCCAGCAGCCCCCCCAAAAGCGGGAATCAAGAGACCCAGTACTTC. Full variable domain (rest looked up from reference TRBV9 and TRBJ2-5): DSGVTQTPKHLITATGQRVTLRCSPRSGDLSVYWYQQSLDQGLQFLIQYYNGEERAKGNILERFSAQQFPDLHSELNLSSLELGDSALYFCASSPPKSGNQETQYFGPGTRLLVL.